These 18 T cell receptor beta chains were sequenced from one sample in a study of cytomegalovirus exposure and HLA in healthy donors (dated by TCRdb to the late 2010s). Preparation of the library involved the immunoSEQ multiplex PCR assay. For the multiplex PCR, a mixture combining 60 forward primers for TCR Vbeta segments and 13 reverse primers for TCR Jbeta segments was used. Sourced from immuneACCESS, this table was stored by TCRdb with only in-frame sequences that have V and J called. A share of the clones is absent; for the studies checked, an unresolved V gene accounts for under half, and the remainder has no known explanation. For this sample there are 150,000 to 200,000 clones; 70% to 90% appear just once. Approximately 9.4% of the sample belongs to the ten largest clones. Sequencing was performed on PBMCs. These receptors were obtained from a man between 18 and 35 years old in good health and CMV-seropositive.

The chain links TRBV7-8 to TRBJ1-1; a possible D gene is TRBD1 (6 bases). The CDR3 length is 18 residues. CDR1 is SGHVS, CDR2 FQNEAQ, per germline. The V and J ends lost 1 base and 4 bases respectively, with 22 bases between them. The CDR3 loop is CASSLEVGAGWLGTEAFF. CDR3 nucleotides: TGTGCCAGCAGCTTAGAGGTGGGGGCAGGGTGGTTAGGCACTGAAGCTTTCTTT.

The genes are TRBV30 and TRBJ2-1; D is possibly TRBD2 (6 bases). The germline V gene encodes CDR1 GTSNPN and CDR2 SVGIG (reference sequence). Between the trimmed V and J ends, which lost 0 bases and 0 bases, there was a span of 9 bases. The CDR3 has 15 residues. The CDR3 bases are TGTGCCTGGAGTGTAGGAGGGATCTCCTACAATGAGCAGTTCTTC. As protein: CAWSVGGISYNEQFF.

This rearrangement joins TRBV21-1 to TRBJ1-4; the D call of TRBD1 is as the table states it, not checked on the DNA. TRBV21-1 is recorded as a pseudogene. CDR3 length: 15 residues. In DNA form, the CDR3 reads TGTGCCAGCAGCAAAGGATACAGGGGGCGAGAAAAACTGTTTTTT. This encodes CASSKGYRGREKLFF.

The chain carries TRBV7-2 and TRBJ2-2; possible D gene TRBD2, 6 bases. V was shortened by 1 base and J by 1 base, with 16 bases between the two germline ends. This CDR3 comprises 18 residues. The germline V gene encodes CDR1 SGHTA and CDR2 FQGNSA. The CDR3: CASSLVSGVTMNTGELFF. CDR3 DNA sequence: TGTGCCAGCAGCTTAGTATCGGGGGTCACGATGAACACCGGGGAGCTGTTTTTT.

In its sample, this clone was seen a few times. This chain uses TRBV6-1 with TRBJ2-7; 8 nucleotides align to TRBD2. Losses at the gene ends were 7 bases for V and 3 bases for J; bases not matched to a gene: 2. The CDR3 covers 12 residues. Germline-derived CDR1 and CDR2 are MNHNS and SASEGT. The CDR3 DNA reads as TGTGCCAGCACCGGGGGGGTCTACGAGCAGTACTTC. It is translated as CASTGGVYEQYF.

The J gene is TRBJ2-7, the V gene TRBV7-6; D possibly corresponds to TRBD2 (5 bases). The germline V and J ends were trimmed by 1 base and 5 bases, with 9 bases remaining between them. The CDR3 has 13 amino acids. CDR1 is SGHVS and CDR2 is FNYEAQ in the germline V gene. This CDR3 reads CASSLGNGDEQYF. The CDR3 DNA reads TGTGCCAGCAGCTTAGGGAACGGGGACGAGCAGTACTTC.

The CDR3 DNA follows: TGTGCTTGCACAACAAATGCCCTCACAGATACGCAGTATTTT. Protein sequence: CACTTNALTDTQYF. V usage is TRBV2 and J usage is TRBJ2-3; D gene unclear. The CDR3 extends over 14 amino acids. Per the germline V gene, CDR1 is SNHLY and CDR2 is FYNNEI.

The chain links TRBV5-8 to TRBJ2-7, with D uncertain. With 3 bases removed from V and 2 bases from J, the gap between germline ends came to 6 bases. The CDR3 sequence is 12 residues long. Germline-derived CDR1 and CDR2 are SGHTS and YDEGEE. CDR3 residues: CASSSQTYEQYF. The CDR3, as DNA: TGTGCCAGCAGCTCACAGACCTACGAGCAGTACTTC.

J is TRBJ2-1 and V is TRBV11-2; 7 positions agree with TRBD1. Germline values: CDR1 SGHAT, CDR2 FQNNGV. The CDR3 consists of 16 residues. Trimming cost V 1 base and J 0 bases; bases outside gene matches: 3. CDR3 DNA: TGTGCCAGCAGCTTAGGAACAGGGGCCTCCTACAATGAGCAGTTCTTC. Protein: CASSLGTGASYNEQFF. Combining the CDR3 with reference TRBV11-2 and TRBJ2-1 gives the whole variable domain EAGVAQSPRYKIIEKRQSVAFWCNPISGHATLYWYQQILGQGPKLLIQFQNNGVVDDSQLPKDRFSAERLKGVDSTLKIQPAKLEDSAVYLCASSLGTGASYNEQFFGPGTRLTVL.

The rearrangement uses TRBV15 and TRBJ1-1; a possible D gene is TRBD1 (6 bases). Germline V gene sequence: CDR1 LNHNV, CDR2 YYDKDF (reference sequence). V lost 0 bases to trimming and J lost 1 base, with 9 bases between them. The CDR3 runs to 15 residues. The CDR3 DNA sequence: TGTGCCACCAGCAGAGATAGGGGACAGAACACTGAAGCTTTCTTT. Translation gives CATSRDRGQNTEAFF.

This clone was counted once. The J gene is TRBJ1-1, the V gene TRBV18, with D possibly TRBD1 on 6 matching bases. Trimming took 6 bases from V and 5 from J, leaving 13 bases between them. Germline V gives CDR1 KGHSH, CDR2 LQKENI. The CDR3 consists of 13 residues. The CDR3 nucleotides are TGTGCCAGCTCGTACAGGGTCCAGACTGAAGCTTTCTTT. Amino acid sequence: CASSYRVQTEAFF.

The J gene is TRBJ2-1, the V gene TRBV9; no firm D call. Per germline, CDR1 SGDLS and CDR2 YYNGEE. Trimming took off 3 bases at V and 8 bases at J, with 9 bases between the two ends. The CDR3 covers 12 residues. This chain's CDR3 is CASSASVDEQFF. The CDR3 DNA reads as TGTGCCAGCAGCGCCAGTGTCGATGAGCAGTTCTTC.

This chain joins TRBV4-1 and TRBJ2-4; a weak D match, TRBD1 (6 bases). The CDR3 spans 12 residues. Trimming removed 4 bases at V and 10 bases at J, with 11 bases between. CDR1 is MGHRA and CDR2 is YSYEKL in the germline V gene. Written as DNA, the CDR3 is TGCGCCAGCAGCCCGAGCACAGGGATTCAGTACTTC. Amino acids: CASSPSTGIQYF.

The CDR3 is CASSLLGDEQYF. CDR3 DNA sequence: TGTGCCAGCAGTCTGCTGGGCGACGAGCAGTACTTC. V gene TRBV27 combines with J gene TRBJ2-7; no clear D. The CDR3 runs to 12 residues. Germline assignment: CDR1 MNHEY and CDR2 SMNVEV (reference sequence). Trimming took 5 bases from V and 5 from J, leaving 10 bases between them.

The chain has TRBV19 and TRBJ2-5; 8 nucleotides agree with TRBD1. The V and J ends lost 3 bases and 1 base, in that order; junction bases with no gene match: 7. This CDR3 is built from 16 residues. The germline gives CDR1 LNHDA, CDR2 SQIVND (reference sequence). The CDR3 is CASSIWQGAAQETQYF. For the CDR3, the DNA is TGTGCCAGTAGTATCTGGCAGGGGGCGGCCCAAGAGACCCAGTACTTC.

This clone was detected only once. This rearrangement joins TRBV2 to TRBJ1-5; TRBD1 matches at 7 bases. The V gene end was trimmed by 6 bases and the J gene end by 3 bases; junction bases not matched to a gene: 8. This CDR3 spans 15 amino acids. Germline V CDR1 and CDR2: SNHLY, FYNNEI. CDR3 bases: TGTGCCAGCAGCAAAAAAACAGGGGACAATCAGCCCCAGCATTTT. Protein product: CASSKKTGDNQPQHF.

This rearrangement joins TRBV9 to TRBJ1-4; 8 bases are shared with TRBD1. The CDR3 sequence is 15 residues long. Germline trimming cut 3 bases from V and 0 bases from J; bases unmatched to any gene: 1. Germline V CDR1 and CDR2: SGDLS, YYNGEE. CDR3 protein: CASSEQGATNEKLFF. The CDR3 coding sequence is TGTGCCAGCAGCGAACAGGGGGCAACTAATGAAAAACTGTTTTTT.

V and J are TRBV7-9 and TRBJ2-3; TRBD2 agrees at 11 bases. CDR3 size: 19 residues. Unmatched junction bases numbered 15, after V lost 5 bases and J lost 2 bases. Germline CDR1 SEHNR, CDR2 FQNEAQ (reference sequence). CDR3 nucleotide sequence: TGTGCCAGCAGCCCCCGGTGGGGGACTAGCGGTGCTTACACAGATACGCAGTATTTT. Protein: CASSPRWGTSGAYTDTQYF.